A single sample is the source of the 16 T cell receptor beta chains below, sequenced in a study of shared clonotypes between healthy human individuals. TCRdb's table, derived via immunoSEQ multiplex PCR, lists solely in-frame clones and lacks some. Of approximately 2.5 million clones detected, 90% to 95% appear once; the ten largest clones hold 0.35% to 0.45%. Specimen: naive CD4+ T cells from PBMCs. Noted subset: CD45RA+ positively selected. All receptors come from a young man in good health. Some clones in this sample may be carry-over from other donors' samples.

The V gene is TRBV27, the J gene TRBJ1-1; 9 bases are a match to TRBD1. The CDR3 totals 16 residues. Trimming at V came to 7 bases and at J to 7 bases, leaving 16 bases not matched to a gene. Germline CDR1 MNHEY, CDR2 SMNVEV (reference sequence). The CDR3 is CASTLRDRDSDVEAFF. CDR3 in DNA: TGTGCCAGCACCCTCCGGGACAGGGATTCTGACGTTGAAGCTTTCTTT.

This chain's CDR3 is CASSYGAIHEQYF. CDR3 DNA sequence: TGTGCCAGCAGCTATGGGGCAATCCACGAGCAGTACTTC. The chain couples TRBV25-1 to TRBJ2-7; D possibly corresponds to TRBD1 (5 bases). The CDR3 loop spans 13 amino acids. Trimming pared 6 bases from V and 5 bases from J, leaving 14 bases between. The V gene's germline CDR1 is MGHDK and CDR2 SYGVNS.

The chain couples TRBV5-1 to TRBJ2-5; TRBD2 matches 10 bases. This CDR3 is built from 15 residues. Trimming at V came to 6 bases and at J to 5 bases, leaving 10 bases not matched to a gene. Germline assignment: CDR1 SGHRS and CDR2 YFSETQ. CDR3 protein: CASTQSGGAGETQYF. For the CDR3, the DNA is TGCGCCAGCACCCAAAGCGGGGGGGCAGGGGAGACCCAGTACTTC.

Regarding this clone: The junction departs from the called germline gene at one end, perhaps through a read error. The chain joins TRBV30 to TRBJ1-5; D possibly corresponds to TRBD1 (6 bases). The CDR3 loop spans 14 amino acids. The V gene's germline CDR1 is GTSNPN and CDR2 SVGIG (reference sequence). The CDR3: CAWSVQGGNQSQHF. In nucleotides, the CDR3 is TGTGCCTGGAGTGTACAGGGAGGGAATCAGTCCCAGCATTTT.

This rearrangement joins TRBV5-8 to TRBJ1-5; unclear D gene. The CDR3 has 14 amino acids. Trimming pared 2 bases from V and 3 bases from J, leaving 9 bases between. Germline loops: CDR1 SGHTS, CDR2 YDEGEE. The CDR3 reads CASSFRGNNQPQHF. The DNA of the CDR3 is TGTGCCAGCAGCTTCAGAGGAAACAATCAGCCCCAGCATTTT.

The CDR3 here is CASSFTRVMSGANVLTF. CDR3 DNA sequence: TGTGCCAGCAGTTTCACCAGGGTGATGTCTGGGGCCAACGTCCTGACTTTC. The V gene is TRBV27, the J gene TRBJ2-6, with D maybe TRBD1 (5 bases). Germline CDR1 reads MNHEY; CDR2 reads SMNVEV (reference sequence). This CDR3 is built from 17 residues. The V end lost 3 bases, the J end lost 1 base, and 13 bases lay between the germline ends.

The rearrangement joins TRBV9 to TRBJ1-4, with TRBD1 matching 11 bases. Germline CDR1 is SGDLS and CDR2 is YYNGEE. After removal of 3 bases from V and 7 bases from J, the junction contained 8 bases not matched to a gene. This CDR3 has 16 amino acids. This chain's CDR3 is CASSDYRDRGSEKLFF. CDR3 DNA: TGTGCCAGCAGCGACTACAGGGACAGGGGGTCTGAAAAACTGTTTTTT. The full variable domain, rest sourced from reference TRBV9 and TRBJ1-4, is DSGVTQTPKHLITATGQRVTLRCSPRSGDLSVYWYQQSLDQGLQFLIQYYNGEERAKGNILERFSAQQFPDLHSELNLSSLELGDSALYFCASSDYRDRGSEKLFFGSGTQLSVL.

The count of this clone is one. The same CDR3 also results from other DNA sequences found in this sample. This chain links TRBV9 with TRBJ1-1; a weak D match, TRBD1 (5 bases). Trimming stripped 2 bases from V and 4 bases from J, with 12 bases between. The CDR3 length is 14 residues. Germline assignment: CDR1 SGDLS and CDR2 YYNGEE. CDR3: CASSVGGGSTEAFF. The CDR3, as DNA: TGTGCCAGCAGCGTCGGGGGAGGGAGCACTGAAGCTTTCTTT.

This clone was seen a single time. Possible read error: a much larger clone is one base away. The gene calls are TRBV30 and TRBJ1-1; D ambiguous. The CDR3 runs 10 residues. V was cut by 5 bases and J by 4 bases, with 5 bases left in between. From germline, CDR1 is GTSNPN and CDR2 SVGIG (reference sequence). The CDR3 DNA sequence: TGTGCCTGGGGGAGCACTGAAGCTTTCTTT. Encoded protein: CAWGSTEAFF.

The V call is TRBV2, the J call TRBJ2-1; 9 positions agree with TRBD1. Per the germline V gene, CDR1 is SNHLY and CDR2 is FYNNEI. The length of the CDR3 is 14 residues. Germline trimming cut 6 bases from V and 9 bases from J; bases unmatched to any gene: 9. The DNA for the CDR3 is TGTGCCAGCAGGCTGGGGGACAGGGTCGGTGAGCAGTTCTTC. It is translated as CASRLGDRVGEQFF.

The rearrangement joins TRBV6-6 to TRBJ2-1; TRBD1 matches 9 bases. The CDR3 is 15 amino acids. The V gene's germline CDR1 is MNHNY and CDR2 SVGAGI (reference sequence). V lost 6 bases, J lost 8 bases, and 11 bases stayed unmatched. CDR3 loop: CASRAPGQGFHEQFF. CDR3 DNA: TGTGCCAGCAGGGCACCGGGACAGGGCTTCCATGAGCAGTTCTTC.

Details on this clone: The same CDR3 also results from other DNA sequences found in this sample. This chain uses TRBV18 with TRBJ2-7; TRBD1 aligns across 7 bases. Per the germline V gene, CDR1 is KGHSH and CDR2 is LQKENI. The CDR3 length is 13 residues. J gave up 6 bases and V 2 bases, and 4 bases lay outside the gene matches. In DNA form, the CDR3 reads TGTGCCAGCTCACCAGGTACAGGGGCCGAGCAGTACTTC. This gives the protein CASSPGTGAEQYF.

The V and J genes are TRBV10-3 and TRBJ2-7, with D unclear. Trimming removed 2 bases from V and 0 bases from J, with 8 bases in between. The CDR3 is 14 residues long. Germline V gives CDR1 ENHRY, CDR2 SYGVKD. The CDR3, as DNA: TGTGCCATCAGTGAGCTGACAACCTCCTACGAGCAGTACTTC. It is translated as CAISELTTSYEQYF.

V is TRBV5-1 and J is TRBJ2-1, with a possible D match to TRBD2 (6 bases). The CDR3 totals 14 residues. CDR1 SGHRS and CDR2 YFSETQ come from the germline V gene. The V gene lost 7 bases and the J gene lost 2 bases, with 13 bases spanning the gap. CDR3 region: CASGWGEAYNEQFF. DNA of the CDR3: TGCGCCAGCGGCTGGGGGGAGGCCTACAATGAGCAGTTCTTC.

In this sample, this clone turned up a few times. Different DNA sequences within this sample yield the same CDR3. The chain carries TRBV5-1 and TRBJ1-5; D remains unclear. In germline, CDR1 is SGHRS, CDR2 YFSETQ. The V end was cut by 0 bases, the J end by 2 bases, with 6 bases between. This CDR3 has 14 amino acids. The CDR3 bases are TGCGCCAGCAGCTTGGGGGCAGGCAATCAGCCCCAGCATTTT. Translating gives CASSLGAGNQPQHF.

The rearrangement joins TRBV10-2 to TRBJ1-2; a weak D match, TRBD1 (5 bases). This CDR3 spans 16 amino acids. CDR1 and CDR2 from the germline V gene are WSHSY and SAAADI. V was shortened by 2 bases and J by 5 bases, with 18 bases between the two germline ends. The CDR3 spells CASSERRQGVRYGYTF. In nucleotides, the CDR3 is TGCGCCAGCAGTGAGCGCAGGCAAGGGGTCCGATATGGCTACACCTTC.